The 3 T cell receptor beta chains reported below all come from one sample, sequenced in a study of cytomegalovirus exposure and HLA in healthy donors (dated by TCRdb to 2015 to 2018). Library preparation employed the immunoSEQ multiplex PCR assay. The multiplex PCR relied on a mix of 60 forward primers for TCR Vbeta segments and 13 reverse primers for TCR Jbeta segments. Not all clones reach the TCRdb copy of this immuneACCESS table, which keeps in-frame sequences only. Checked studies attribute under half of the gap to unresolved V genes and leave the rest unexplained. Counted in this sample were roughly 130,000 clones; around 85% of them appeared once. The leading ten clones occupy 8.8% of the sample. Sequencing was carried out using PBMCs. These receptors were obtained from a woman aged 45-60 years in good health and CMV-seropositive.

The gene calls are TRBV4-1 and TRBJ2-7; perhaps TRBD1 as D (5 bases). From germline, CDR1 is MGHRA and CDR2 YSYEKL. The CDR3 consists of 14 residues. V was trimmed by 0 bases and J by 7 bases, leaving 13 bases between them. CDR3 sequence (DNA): TGCGCCAGCAGCCAAGACCCAGGGCTAGGAGAGCAGTACTTC. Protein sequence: CASSQDPGLGEQYF.

The DNA for the CDR3 is TGTGCCAGCAGTCCTACAGATGGCAGGGCGAAGCATTTT. It specifies CASSPTDGRAKHF. The chain recombines TRBV27 with TRBJ1-5; D is possibly TRBD1 (5 bases). Trimming stripped 5 bases from V and 14 bases from J, with 19 bases between. CDR3 length: 13 residues. Per the germline V gene, CDR1 is MNHEY and CDR2 is SMNVEV (reference sequence).

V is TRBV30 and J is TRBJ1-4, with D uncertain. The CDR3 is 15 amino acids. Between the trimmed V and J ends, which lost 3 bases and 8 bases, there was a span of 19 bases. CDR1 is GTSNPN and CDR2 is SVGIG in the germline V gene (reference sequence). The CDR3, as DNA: TGTGCCTGGAGCGGACTAGGCCGGTCCGGCGAAAAACTGTTTTTT. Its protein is CAWSGLGRSGEKLFF.